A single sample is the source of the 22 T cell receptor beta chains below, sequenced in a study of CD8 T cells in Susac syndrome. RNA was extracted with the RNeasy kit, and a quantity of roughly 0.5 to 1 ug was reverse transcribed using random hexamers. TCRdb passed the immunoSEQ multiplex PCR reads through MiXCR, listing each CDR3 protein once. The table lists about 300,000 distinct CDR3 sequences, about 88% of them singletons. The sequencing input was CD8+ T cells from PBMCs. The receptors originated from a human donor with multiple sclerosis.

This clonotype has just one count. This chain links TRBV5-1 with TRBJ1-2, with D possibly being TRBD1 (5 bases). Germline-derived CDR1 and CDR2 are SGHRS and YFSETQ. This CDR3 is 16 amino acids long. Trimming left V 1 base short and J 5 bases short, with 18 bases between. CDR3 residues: CASSLLTARLGYGYTF. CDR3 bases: TGCGCCAGCAGCTTGTTGACAGCCAGGTTGGGTTATGGCTACACCTTC.

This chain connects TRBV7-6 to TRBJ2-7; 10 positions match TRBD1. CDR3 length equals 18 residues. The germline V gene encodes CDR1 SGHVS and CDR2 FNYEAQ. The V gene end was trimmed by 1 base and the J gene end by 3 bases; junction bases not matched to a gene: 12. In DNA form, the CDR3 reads TGTGCCAGCAGCTTAGGGAGGCCGACAGGGGGCGACCGCTACGAGCAGTACTTC. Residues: CASSLGRPTGGDRYEQYF. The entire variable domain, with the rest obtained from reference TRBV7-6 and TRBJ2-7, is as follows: GAGVSQSPRYKVTKRGQDVALRCDPISGHVSLYWYRQALGQGPEFLTYFNYEAQQDKSGLPNDRFSAERPEGSISTLTIQRTEQRDSAMYRCASSLGRPTGGDRYEQYFGPGTRLTVT.

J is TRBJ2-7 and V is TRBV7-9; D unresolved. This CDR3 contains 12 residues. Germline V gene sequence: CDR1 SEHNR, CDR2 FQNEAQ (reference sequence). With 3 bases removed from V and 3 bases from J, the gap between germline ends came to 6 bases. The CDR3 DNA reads TGTGCCAGCAGCTTGGGTGTCTACGAGCAGTACTTC. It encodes CASSLGVYEQYF.

CDR3 protein: CAWSSGTGSDEQYF. CDR3 coding DNA: TGTGCCTGGAGTTCCGGGACAGGGAGCGACGAGCAGTACTTC. The chain recombines TRBV30 with TRBJ2-7; 9 bases are a match to TRBD1. The trim removed 2 bases at V and 5 bases at J, leaving 7 bases unmatched. Germline CDR1 GTSNPN, CDR2 SVGIG (reference sequence). There are 14 residues in the CDR3.

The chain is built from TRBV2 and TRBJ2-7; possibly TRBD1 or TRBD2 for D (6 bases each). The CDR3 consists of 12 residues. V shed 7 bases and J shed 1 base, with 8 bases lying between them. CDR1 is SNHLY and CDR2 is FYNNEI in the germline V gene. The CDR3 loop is CASTGASYEQYF. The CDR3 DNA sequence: TGTGCCAGCACGGGGGCATCCTACGAGCAGTACTTC. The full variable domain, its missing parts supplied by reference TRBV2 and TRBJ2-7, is EPEVTQTPSHQVTQMGQEVILRCVPISNHLYFYWYRQILGQKVEFLVSFYNNEISEKSEIFDDQFSVERPDGSNFTLKIRSTKLEDSAMYFCASTGASYEQYFGPGTRLTVT.

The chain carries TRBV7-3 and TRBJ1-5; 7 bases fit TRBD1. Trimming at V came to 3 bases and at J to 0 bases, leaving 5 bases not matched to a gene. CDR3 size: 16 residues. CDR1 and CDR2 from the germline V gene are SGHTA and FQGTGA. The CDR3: CASSFRDSYSNQPQHF. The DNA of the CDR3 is TGTGCCAGCAGCTTCCGGGACAGCTATAGCAATCAGCCCCAGCATTTT.

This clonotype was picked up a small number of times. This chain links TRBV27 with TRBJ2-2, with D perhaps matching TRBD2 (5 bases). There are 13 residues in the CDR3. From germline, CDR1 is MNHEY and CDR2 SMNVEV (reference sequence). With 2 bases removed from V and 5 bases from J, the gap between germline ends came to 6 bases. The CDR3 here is CASSLRGTGELFF. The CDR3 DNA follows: TGTGCCAGCAGTTTACGCGGGACCGGGGAGCTGTTTTTT.

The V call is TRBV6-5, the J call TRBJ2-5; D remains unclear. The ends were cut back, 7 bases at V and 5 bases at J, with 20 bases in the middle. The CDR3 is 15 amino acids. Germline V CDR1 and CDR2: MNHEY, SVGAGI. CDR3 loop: CASTPTHGPQETQYF. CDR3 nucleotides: TGTGCCAGCACCCCTACGCACGGGCCTCAGGAGACCCAGTACTTC.

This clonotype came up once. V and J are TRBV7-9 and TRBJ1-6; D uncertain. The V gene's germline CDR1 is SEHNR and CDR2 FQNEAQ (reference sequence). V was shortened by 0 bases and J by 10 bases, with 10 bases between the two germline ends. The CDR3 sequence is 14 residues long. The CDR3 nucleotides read TGTGCCAGCAGCTTAGCCCCCCTGGGGTCACCCCTCCACTTT. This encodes CASSLAPLGSPLHF.

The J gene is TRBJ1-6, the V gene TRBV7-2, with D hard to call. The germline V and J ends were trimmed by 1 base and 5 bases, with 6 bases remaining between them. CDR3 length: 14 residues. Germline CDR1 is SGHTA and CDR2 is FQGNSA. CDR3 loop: CASSLGINNSPLHF. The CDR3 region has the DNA TGTGCCAGCAGCTTAGGGATAAATAATTCACCCCTCCACTTT.

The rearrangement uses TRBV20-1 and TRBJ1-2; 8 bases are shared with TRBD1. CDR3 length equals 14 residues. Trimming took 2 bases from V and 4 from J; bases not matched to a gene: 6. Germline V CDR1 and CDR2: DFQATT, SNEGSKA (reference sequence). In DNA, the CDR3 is TGCAGTGCTAGACAGACAGGGGCGGCCTATGGCTACACCTTC. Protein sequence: CSARQTGAAYGYTF.

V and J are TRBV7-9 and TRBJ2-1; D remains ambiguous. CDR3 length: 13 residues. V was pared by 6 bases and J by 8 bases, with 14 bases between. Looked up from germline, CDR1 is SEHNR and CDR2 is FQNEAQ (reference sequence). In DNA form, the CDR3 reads TGTGCCAGCAGTACGATAGGGTCCTATGAGCAGTTCTTC. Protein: CASSTIGSYEQFF.

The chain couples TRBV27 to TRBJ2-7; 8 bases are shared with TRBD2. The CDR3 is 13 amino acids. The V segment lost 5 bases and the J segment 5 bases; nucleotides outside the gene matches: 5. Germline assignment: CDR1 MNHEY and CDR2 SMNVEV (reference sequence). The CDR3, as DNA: TGTGCCAGCAGTATCGGACTAGCCCACGAGCAGTACTTC. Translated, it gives CASSIGLAHEQYF.

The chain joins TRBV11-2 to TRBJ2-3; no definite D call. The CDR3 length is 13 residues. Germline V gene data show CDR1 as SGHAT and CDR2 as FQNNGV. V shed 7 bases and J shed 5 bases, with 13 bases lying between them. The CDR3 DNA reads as TGTGCCAGCACCCCACCCGCTGGAGATACGCAGTATTTT. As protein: CASTPPAGDTQYF.

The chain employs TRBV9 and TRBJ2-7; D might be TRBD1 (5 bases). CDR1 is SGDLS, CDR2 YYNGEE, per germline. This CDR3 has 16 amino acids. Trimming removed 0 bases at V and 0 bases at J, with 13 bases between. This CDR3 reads CASSVDATGSSYEQYF. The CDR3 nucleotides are TGTGCCAGCAGCGTAGACGCAACAGGCAGCTCCTACGAGCAGTACTTC.

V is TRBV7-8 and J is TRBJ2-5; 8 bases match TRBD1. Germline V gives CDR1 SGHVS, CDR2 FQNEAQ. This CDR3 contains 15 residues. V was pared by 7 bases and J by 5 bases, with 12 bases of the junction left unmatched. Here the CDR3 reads CASISWAGGKETQYF. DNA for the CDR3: TGTGCCAGCATCTCCTGGGCAGGGGGCAAGGAGACCCAGTACTTC.

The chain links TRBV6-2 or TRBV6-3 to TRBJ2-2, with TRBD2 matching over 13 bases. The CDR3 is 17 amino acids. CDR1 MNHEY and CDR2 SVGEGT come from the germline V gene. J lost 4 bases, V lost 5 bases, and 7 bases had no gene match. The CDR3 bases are TGTGCCAGCAGTCCGACGACTAGCGGGAGGCGCACCGGGGAGCTGTTTTTT. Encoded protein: CASSPTTSGRRTGELFF.

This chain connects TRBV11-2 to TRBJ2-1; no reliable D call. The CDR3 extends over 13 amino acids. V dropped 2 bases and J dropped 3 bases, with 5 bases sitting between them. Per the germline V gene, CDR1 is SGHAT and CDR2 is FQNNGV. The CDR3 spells CASSLILYNEQFF. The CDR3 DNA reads TGTGCCAGCAGCTTAATTCTCTACAATGAGCAGTTCTTC. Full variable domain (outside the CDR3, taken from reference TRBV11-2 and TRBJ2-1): EAGVAQSPRYKIIEKRQSVAFWCNPISGHATLYWYQQILGQGPKLLIQFQNNGVVDDSQLPKDRFSAERLKGVDSTLKIQPAKLEDSAVYLCASSLILYNEQFFGPGTRLTVL.

The CDR3 is CASHPRGLGYGYTF. As DNA, the CDR3 is TGTGCCAGCCATCCTAGGGGGCTCGGCTATGGCTACACCTTC. The chain links TRBV5-4 to TRBJ1-2; 7 bases are a match to TRBD1. CDR3 length: 14 residues. Trimming removed 7 bases from V and 4 bases from J; junction bases left unmatched: 10. CDR1 SGHNT and CDR2 YYREEE come from the germline V gene (reference sequence).

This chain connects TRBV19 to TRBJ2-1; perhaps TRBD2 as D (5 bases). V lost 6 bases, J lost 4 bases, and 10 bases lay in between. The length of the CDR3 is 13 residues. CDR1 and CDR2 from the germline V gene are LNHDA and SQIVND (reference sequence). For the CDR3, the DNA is TGTGCCAGTAGCGACGGCGGGTACAATGAGCAGTTCTTC. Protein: CASSDGGYNEQFF.

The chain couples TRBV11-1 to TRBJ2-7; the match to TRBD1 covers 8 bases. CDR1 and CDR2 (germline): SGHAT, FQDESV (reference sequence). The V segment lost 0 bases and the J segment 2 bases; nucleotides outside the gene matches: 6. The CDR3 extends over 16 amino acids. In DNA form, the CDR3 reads TGTGCCAGCAGCTTAGCTGGGACAGGTTTTCCCTACGAGCAGTACTTC. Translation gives CASSLAGTGFPYEQYF.

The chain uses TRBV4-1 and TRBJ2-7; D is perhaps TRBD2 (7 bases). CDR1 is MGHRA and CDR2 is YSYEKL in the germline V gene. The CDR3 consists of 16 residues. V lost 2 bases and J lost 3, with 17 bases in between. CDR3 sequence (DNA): TGCGCCAGCAGCCAAAGCGAGCGGGACATCAACTACGAGCAGTACTTC. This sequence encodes CASSQSERDINYEQYF.